This entry lists 16 T cell receptor beta chains sequenced from one sample in a study of blood T cell repertoires in COVID-19. Sequenced by immunoSEQ multiplex PCR; TCRdb stores in-frame clones only, minus some. The sample carries 200,000 to 250,000 clones, over 80% recorded once. Sequencing was done on a sample of peripheral blood. All receptors derive from a man aged 25-40 years with COVID-19, enrolled during active disease.

This chain uses TRBV29-1 with TRBJ2-1; D is unresolved. Germline CDR1 reads SQVTM; CDR2 reads ANQGSEA. CDR3 length: 13 amino acids. The V and J ends lost 4 bases and 0 bases respectively, with 7 bases between them. CDR3 bases: TGCAGCGTTGTGGTTAGCTCCTACAATGAGCAGTTCTTC. This translates into CSVVVSSYNEQFF.

The V call is TRBV4-3, the J call TRBJ2-6; 7 bases align to TRBD1. Trimming at V came to 0 bases and at J to 1 base, leaving 6 bases not matched to a gene. CDR3 length equals 18 residues. CDR1 is LGHNA and CDR2 is YSLEER in the germline V gene. The CDR3 spells CASSQEGQFFSGANVLTF. CDR3 coding DNA: TGCGCCAGCAGCCAAGAGGGACAGTTTTTTTCTGGGGCCAACGTCCTGACTTTC.

The CDR3 nucleotides are TGTGCCACTACAGGTGATATCTCTGGAAACACCATATATTTT. Amino acids: CATTGDISGNTIYF. The gene calls are TRBV10-3 and TRBJ1-3, with D maybe TRBD1 (5 bases). The CDR3 is made up of 14 amino acids. V lost 10 bases, J lost 0 bases, and 13 bases lay in between. Germline CDR1 and CDR2: ENHRY and SYGVKD.

The V call is TRBV6-5, the J call TRBJ2-7, with TRBD1 matching over 9 bases. The CDR3 has 15 amino acids. The germline V gene encodes CDR1 MNHEY and CDR2 SVGAGI. V trimming: 7 bases; J trimming: 3 bases; junction bases outside the gene matches: 10. The CDR3 sequence: CASIRGQGEFYEQYF. The CDR3 DNA reads TGTGCCAGCATTCGGGGACAGGGAGAATTCTACGAGCAGTACTTC.

CDR3 in amino acids: CASSQDPVIFGTVNTGELFF. DNA for the CDR3: TGTGCCAGCAGCCAAGATCCGGTGATCTTCGGTACAGTGAACACCGGGGAGCTGTTTTTT. The chain links TRBV3-1 (or the pseudogene TRBV3-2) to TRBJ2-2; no reliable D call. CDR1 LGHDT and CDR2 YNNKEL come from the germline V gene (reference sequence). The CDR3 is made up of 20 amino acids. The V end was cut by 0 bases, the J end by 1 base, with 21 bases between.

The chain recombines TRBV5-4 with TRBJ2-7; 8 bases match TRBD1. This CDR3 is 14 amino acids long. V dropped 4 bases and J dropped 4; count of bases not matched to a gene: 7. From germline, CDR1 is SGHNT and CDR2 YYREEE (reference sequence). CDR3 loop: CASSLRDRPYEQYF. Here the CDR3 DNA reads TGTGCCAGCAGCCTTCGGGACAGGCCTTACGAGCAGTACTTC.

V and J are TRBV30 and TRBJ1-1, with a weak D call TRBD1 (5 bases). V lost 5 bases, J lost 4 bases, and 14 bases lay in between. CDR1 and CDR2 from the germline V gene are GTSNPN and SVGIG (reference sequence). The CDR3 contains 13 residues. The CDR3 sequence: CAWGPGLGTEAFF. Here the CDR3 DNA reads TGTGCCTGGGGGCCAGGGCTGGGCACTGAAGCTTTCTTT. The full variable domain, completed using reference TRBV30 and TRBJ1-1, is SQTIHQWPATLVQPVGSPLSLECTVEGTSNPNLYWYRQAAGRGLQLLFYSVGIGQISSEVPQNLSASRPQDRQFILSSKKLLLSDSGFYLCAWGPGLGTEAFFGQGTRLTVV.

This clone showed up just once. J is TRBJ1-4 and V is TRBV11-2; D not resolved. Trimming took 3 bases from V and 2 from J, leaving 7 bases between them. This CDR3 has 14 residues. The germline CDR1 and CDR2 sequences are SGHAT and FQNNGV. CDR3 DNA: TGTGCCAGCAGCTTTAGGAGTACTAATGAAAAACTGTTTTTT. Translated: CASSFRSTNEKLFF.

The CDR3 reads CASSEGLAAEQYF. The CDR3 coding sequence is TGTGCCAGCAGCGAGGGACTAGCGGCCGAGCAGTACTTC. The rearrangement uses TRBV27 and TRBJ2-7; 11 positions agree with TRBD2. Per the germline V gene, CDR1 is MNHEY and CDR2 is SMNVEV (reference sequence). This CDR3 contains 13 residues. V was pared by 6 bases and J by 6 bases, with 4 bases of the junction left unmatched.

This clone showed up just once. CDR3: CASRAPHSNQPQHF. CDR3 in DNA: TGCGCCAGCAGGGCACCCCATAGCAATCAGCCCCAGCATTTT. The rearrangement links TRBV10-2 to TRBJ1-5; D not certain. This CDR3 comprises 14 residues. The V end was cut by 6 bases, the J end by 0 bases, with 9 bases between. The germline CDR1 and CDR2 sequences are WSHSY and SAAADI.

J is TRBJ1-6 and V is TRBV4-2; D unresolved. The CDR3 totals 14 residues. Germline V gene sequence: CDR1 LGHNA, CDR2 YNFKEQ. The V end lost 0 bases, the J end lost 10 bases, and 10 bases lay between the germline ends. CDR3 DNA: TGTGCCAGCAGCCAAGAATACAGTGCCTCACCCCTCCACTTT. Translated, it gives CASSQEYSASPLHF.

The chain has TRBV6-5 and TRBJ1-1, with 7 bases aligning to TRBD1. Germline V gives CDR1 MNHEY, CDR2 SVGAGI. Trimming cost V 5 bases and J 5 bases; bases outside gene matches: 8. The CDR3 sequence is 14 residues long. For the CDR3, the DNA is TGTGCCAGCAGTCCGGCAGGGGGACGGACTGAAGCTTTCTTT. It yields the protein CASSPAGGRTEAFF.

The chain uses TRBV7-2 and TRBJ2-3; 8 bases fit TRBD2. Germline CDR1 reads SGHTA; CDR2 reads FQGNSA. V trimming: 1 base; J trimming: 4 bases; junction bases outside the gene matches: 4. This CDR3 contains 15 residues. The CDR3 sequence: CASSLDPGRADTQYF. The CDR3 DNA sequence: TGTGCCAGCAGCTTAGACCCCGGGAGGGCAGATACGCAGTATTTT.

V is TRBV5-1 and J is TRBJ2-5; 9 bases agree with TRBD2. The CDR3 covers 15 residues. V was pared by 0 bases and J by 4 bases, with 4 bases of the junction left unmatched. CDR1 is SGHRS, CDR2 YFSETQ, per germline. This CDR3 is CASSLDAGGPETQYF. In DNA, the CDR3 is TGCGCCAGCAGCTTGGACGCGGGGGGGCCAGAGACCCAGTACTTC. Full variable domain (rest looked up from reference TRBV5-1 and TRBJ2-5): KAGVTQTPRYLIKTRGQQVTLSCSPISGHRSVSWYQQTPGQGLQFLFEYFSETQRNKGNFPGRFSGRQFSNSRSEMNVSTLELGDSALYLCASSLDAGGPETQYFGPGTRLLVL.

The chain couples TRBV18 to TRBJ1-2; D unclear. This CDR3 is 14 amino acids long. V was cut by 4 bases and J by 2 bases, with 11 bases left in between. Germline V gene sequence: CDR1 KGHSH, CDR2 LQKENI. The CDR3 spells CASSLEERNYGYTF. In nucleotides, the CDR3 is TGTGCCAGCTCACTAGAAGAAAGAAACTATGGCTACACCTTC.

The V and J genes are TRBV7-2 and TRBJ1-2, with 8 bases that match TRBD1. CDR1 is SGHTA and CDR2 is FQGNSA in the germline V gene. The CDR3 is 16 residues long. V was pared by 2 bases and J by 7 bases, with 12 bases of the junction left unmatched. Here the CDR3 reads CASSLSGAGGGTGYTF. CDR3 nucleotide sequence: TGTGCCAGCAGCTTATCAGGCGCAGGGGGCGGCACTGGCTACACCTTC.